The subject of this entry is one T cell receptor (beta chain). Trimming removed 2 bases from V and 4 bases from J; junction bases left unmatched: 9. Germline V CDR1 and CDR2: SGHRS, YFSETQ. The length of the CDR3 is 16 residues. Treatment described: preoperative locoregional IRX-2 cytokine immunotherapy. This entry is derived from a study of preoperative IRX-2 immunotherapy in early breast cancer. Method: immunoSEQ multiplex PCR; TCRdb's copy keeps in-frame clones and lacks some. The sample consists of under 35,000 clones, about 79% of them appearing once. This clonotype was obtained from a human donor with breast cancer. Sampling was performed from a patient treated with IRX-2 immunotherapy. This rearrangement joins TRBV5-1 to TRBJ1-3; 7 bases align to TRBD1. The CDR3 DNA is TGCGCCAGCAGCTTTCGACAGGGAGGACTCGGAAACACCATATATTTT. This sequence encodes CASSFRQGGLGNTIYF. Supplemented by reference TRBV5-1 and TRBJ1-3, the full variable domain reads KAGVTQTPRYLIKTRGQQVTLSCSPISGHRSVSWYQQTPGQGLQFLFEYFSETQRNKGNFPGRFSGRQFSNSRSEMNVSTLELGDSALYLCASSFRQGGLGNTIYFGEGSWLTVV.